This T cell receptor (beta chain) was identified in a study of regulatory T cells in long-lasting Graves disease. Study-wide context: Newly diagnosed Graves' patients took antithyroid drugs under 3 months.

Regarding time point: newly diagnosed GD, antithyroid drugs for less than 3 months. Making the TCR library involved RNA that had been extracted from PBMCs. With iRepertoire HTBI primers and Arm-PCR of CDR3 regions, TCR beta libraries were built. TCRdb re-analysed the multiplex PCR reads in MiXCR, keeping a single row per CDR3 protein. The profile shows 300,000 to 400,000 distinct CDR3 sequences, about 14% of them singletons. This clonotype was counted ten times or more. The CDR3 contains 15 residues. Trimming stripped 1 base from V and 4 bases from J, with 14 bases between. The sample was peripheral blood mononuclear cells (PBMCs), taken at new diagnosis, from a patient treated with antithyroid drugs. The chain has TRBV12-3 or TRBV12-4 and TRBJ2-7, with D possibly matching TRBD1 (5 bases). This receptor was identified in a female donor with Graves disease. The CDR3 coding sequence is TGTGCCAGCAGTTTAGAAGGCCAGGGAAATTACGAGCAGTACTTC. Its protein is CASSLEGQGNYEQYF.